This T cell receptor beta chain was sequenced during a study of regulatory T cells in long-lasting Graves disease. Relying on iRepertoire HTBI primers and Arm-PCR of CDR3 regions, the team built TCR beta libraries. TCRdb ran MiXCR on the multiplex PCR reads and lists one entry per CDR3 protein. The table includes around 250,000 distinct CDR3 sequences, 20% detected once. Overall study findings and caveats: Accuracy was possibly reduced by small sample size. Whereas about a thousand public clonotypes were shared by new patients, persistent patients shared more, at roughly 2,500.

This clonotype was observed many times. Its antigen is unknown. CDR3 size: 12 residues. Deletions cut 3 bases from V and 15 bases from J, with 16 bases between. Germline V gives CDR1 SGHRS, CDR2 YFSETQ. Indicated time point: newly diagnosed GD, antithyroid drugs for less than 3 months. From PBMCs, RNA was extracted and then used to make the TCR library. Graves' disease was diagnosed by American Thyroid Association guidelines. A roughly 8.3-milliliter sample of peripheral blood was drawn into EDTA tubes. This chain links TRBV5-1 with TRBJ2-4, with D tentatively TRBD1 or TRBD2 (5 bases each). This clonotype was sampled from a female donor with Graves disease. The sequencing used peripheral blood mononuclear cells (PBMCs), collected at new diagnosis, from a patient treated with antithyroid drugs. CDR3 sequence (DNA): TGCGCCAGCAGCTGGGACGGGTCAGACCCGTACTTC. The encoded protein is CASSWDGSDPYF. The variable domain in full, with the rest retrieved from reference TRBV5-1 and TRBJ2-4, is KAGVTQTPRYLIKTRGQQVTLSCSPISGHRSVSWYQQTPGQGLQFLFEYFSETQRNKGNFPGRFSGRQFSNSRSEMNVSTLELGDSALYLCASSWDGSDPYFGAGTRLSVL.